Listed here are 13 T cell receptor beta chains from one sample, sequenced in a study of blood T cell repertoires in COVID-19. The repertoire was sequenced with immunoSEQ multiplex PCR; TCRdb's copy has only in-frame clones and lacks some. The profile shows roughly 100,000 clones, 70% to 85% of them singletons. Sequencing was performed on peripheral blood. Receptor source: a woman in her fifties or sixties with acute or convalescent COVID-19.

The V and J genes are TRBV6-5 and TRBJ1-1; D gene ambiguous. With 3 bases removed from V and 0 bases from J, the gap between germline ends came to 5 bases. The CDR3 has 13 amino acids. Germline V CDR1 and CDR2: MNHEY, SVGAGI. CDR3 in DNA: TGTGCCAGCAGTTATTTAGTGAACACTGAAGCTTTCTTT. This gives the protein CASSYLVNTEAFF.

The V call is TRBV3-1 (or the pseudogene TRBV3-2), the J call TRBJ2-3; no clear D. The CDR3 spans 11 residues. Trimming stripped 6 bases from V and 4 bases from J, with 5 bases between. In germline, CDR1 is LGHDT, CDR2 YNNKEL (reference sequence). CDR3 in amino acids: CASRNSDTQYF. CDR3 nucleotide sequence: TGTGCCAGCAGAAACTCAGATACGCAGTATTTT.

The rearrangement uses TRBV5-1 and TRBJ1-6; 8 bases line up with TRBD1. The trim removed 5 bases at V and 10 bases at J, leaving 11 bases unmatched. Germline lookup yields CDR1 SGHRS and CDR2 YFSETQ. The CDR3 consists of 15 residues. The CDR3 protein is CASRPGAGGGSPLHF. The CDR3 bases are TGCGCCAGCAGGCCCGGGGCAGGGGGCGGGTCACCCCTCCACTTT.

Of note for this clone: A read error may account for a junction end that differs from germline. V usage is TRBV2 and J usage is TRBJ1-2, with TRBD1 matching 7 bases. This CDR3 region has 13 residues. Germline CDR1 is SNHLY and CDR2 is FYNNEI. This CDR3 is CASSEIRGQRGSF. The CDR3 DNA sequence: TGTGCCAGCAGTGAAATTAGGGGACAGAGGGGCTCCTTC.

The CDR3 reads CASSRRGRGEAFF. The CDR3 DNA reads as TGTGCCAGCAGCCGCCGCGGAAGGGGAGAAGCTTTCTTT. The chain has TRBV7-2 and TRBJ1-1; tentatively, D is TRBD1 (5 bases). V was cut by 5 bases and J by 8 bases, with 15 bases left in between. There are 13 residues in the CDR3. Germline V CDR1 and CDR2: SGHTA, FQGNSA.

The V gene is TRBV5-1, the J gene TRBJ2-1; TRBD2 matches 8 bases. The V gene end was trimmed by 0 bases and the J gene end by 7 bases; junction bases not matched to a gene: 6. This CDR3 contains 15 residues. Per the germline V gene, CDR1 is SGHRS and CDR2 is YFSETQ. CDR3 sequence reads: CASSLELAVGNEQFF. The CDR3, as DNA: TGCGCCAGCAGCTTGGAACTAGCGGTAGGAAATGAGCAGTTCTTC.

The chain uses TRBV12-3 or TRBV12-4 and TRBJ2-3, with D unclear. This CDR3 has 12 residues. Trimming pared 6 bases from V and 6 bases from J, leaving 10 bases between. The DNA of the CDR3 is TGTGCCAGCAGCCAACTCCGGGATACGCAGTATTTT. It codes for CASSQLRDTQYF.

This chain uses TRBV2 with TRBJ2-7; 10 bases are a match to TRBD2. V lost 3 bases to trimming and J lost 6 bases; unmatched junction nucleotides: 5. Germline CDR1 reads SNHLY; CDR2 reads FYNNEI. This CDR3 spans 14 amino acids. The DNA of the CDR3 is TGTGCCAGCAGTGATGAACTAGCGGGAACCGAGCAGTACTTC. Translated: CASSDELAGTEQYF.

The gene calls are TRBV7-2 and TRBJ1-3, with D tentatively TRBD1 (6 bases). Germline V gene sequence: CDR1 SGHTA, CDR2 FQGNSA. This CDR3 contains 15 residues. Trimming cost V 3 bases and J 4 bases, with 13 bases left between them. In DNA, the CDR3 is TGTGCCAGCAGCTTCGAGACAGGCCCCGGAAACACCATATATTTT. Amino acid sequence: CASSFETGPGNTIYF. The complete variable domain, with remaining parts taken from reference TRBV7-2 and TRBJ1-3, reads GAGVSQSPSNKVTEKGKDVELRCDPISGHTALYWYRQSLGQGLEFLIYFQGNSAPDKSGLPSDRFSAERTGGSVSTLTIQRTQQEDSAVYLCASSFETGPGNTIYFGEGSWLTVV.

A few counts support this clone. The chain joins TRBV6-5 to TRBJ1-2; 9 nucleotides agree with TRBD1. CDR3 length equals 14 residues. V shed 7 bases and J 8 bases; nucleotides not matched to a gene: 11. Germline CDR1 is MNHEY and CDR2 is SVGAGI. The CDR3 nucleotides are TGTGCCAGCACCCCCTCGGGACAGGGCTACGGCTACACCTTC. Its protein is CASTPSGQGYGYTF.

The chain uses TRBV3-1 (or the pseudogene TRBV3-2) and TRBJ2-7, with D possibly being TRBD2 (6 bases). Germline CDR1 reads LGHDT; CDR2 reads YNNKEL (reference sequence). The CDR3 extends over 15 amino acids. V lost 3 bases to trimming and J lost 7 bases, with 19 bases between them. CDR3 sequence (DNA): TGTGCCAGCAGCCAGCTCTCGGTCGGGGGTCGGGAGCAGTACTTC. Amino acid sequence: CASSQLSVGGREQYF.

The rearrangement joins TRBV3-1 (or the pseudogene TRBV3-2) to TRBJ1-2; tentatively, D is TRBD1 (5 bases). The CDR3 has 14 amino acids. The V end was cut by 2 bases, the J end by 6 bases, with 13 bases between. Germline V gene lookup returns CDR1 LGHDT and CDR2 YNNKEL (reference sequence). Here the CDR3 reads CASSQKSRAHGYTF. CDR3 in DNA: TGTGCCAGCAGCCAAAAGTCCAGGGCCCATGGCTACACCTTC.

J is TRBJ2-3 and V is TRBV7-3; 10 bases match TRBD2. The CDR3 has 15 residues. Germline values: CDR1 SGHTA, CDR2 FQGTGA. Germline trimming cut 5 bases from V and 3 bases from J; bases unmatched to any gene: 5. The CDR3 region is CASSPGLAETDTQYF. The CDR3 region has the DNA TGTGCCAGCAGCCCCGGACTAGCGGAGACAGATACGCAGTATTTT.